Sequencing of this TCR beta chain was carried out in a study of shared clonotypes between healthy human individuals. The overall study: Per-donor plates numbered three CD4 naive, three CD4 memory, two CD8 naive and one CD8 memory. Study findings and constraints: Clonotype sharing across donors was expected to vary with sequencing depth. The researchers took only blood, and tissue repertoires probably look different. It was the non-shared clonotypes that had lower generation probabilities than clonotypes shared by all four donors.

Regarding this clone: What it binds is unknown.

Assay: immunoSEQ multiplex PCR; the TCRdb copy retains only in-frame clones and omits some. The sample includes over a million clones, roughly 96% of them seen just once. Germline V CDR1 and CDR2: SGDLS, YYNGEE. V dropped 8 bases and J dropped 5; count of bases not matched to a gene: 12. The CDR3 is 14 amino acids. The sequence derives from a man aged 25-45 years in good health. Sequencing was done on a sample of naive CD4+ T cells sorted from blood. The subset denotes: CD45RA+ positively selected. The chain is built from TRBV9 and TRBJ1-1; 7 bases are shared with TRBD1. In nucleotides, the CDR3 is TGTGCCAGTGCCCCTTCAGGGGGATCTACTGAAGCTTTCTTT. Amino acids: CASAPSGGSTEAFF.